These 30 T cell receptor beta chains came from one sample sequenced in a study of spatial heterogeneity in lung cancer. Each CDR3 protein is one row after TCRdb ran MiXCR on the 5' RACE reads. This sample yields almost 75,000 distinct CDR3 sequences, of which 13% are seen a single time; under 7.5% belongs to the top ten. Time point denoted: sample taken at primary tumor resection. From tumor, nontumor lung or frozen PBMC, whole RNA was taken unsorted for sequencing. Source: PBMCs, taken at surgery. All receptors come from a male donor with early-stage non-small cell lung cancer.

This clonotype was detected many times. This chain connects TRBV18 to TRBJ2-7, with D perhaps TRBD1 (6 bases). The CDR3 runs 14 residues. The germline V gene encodes CDR1 KGHSH and CDR2 LQKENI. Trimming took off 3 bases at V and 0 bases at J, with 9 bases between the two ends. The CDR3 sequence is CASSPRGNSYEQYF. As DNA, the CDR3 is TGTGCCAGCTCACCCAGGGGCAACTCCTACGAGCAGTACTTC.

The chain has TRBV20-1 and TRBJ1-2; a possible D gene is TRBD1 (5 bases). Deletions cut 6 bases from V and 3 bases from J, with 11 bases between. The germline V gene has CDR1 DFQATT and CDR2 SNEGSKA (reference sequence). This CDR3 is 12 amino acids long. The CDR3 DNA follows: TGCAGTGCGCCGGGGGATGACTATGGCTACACCTTC. It encodes CSAPGDDYGYTF.

This clonotype was counted only a few times. This chain uses TRBV4-3 with TRBJ2-2; D perhaps matches TRBD2 (5 bases). Germline values: CDR1 LGHNA, CDR2 YSLEER. With 0 bases removed from V and 1 base from J, the gap between germline ends came to 15 bases. The CDR3 extends over 18 amino acids. CDR3 sequence reads: CASSQDRLSGGNTGELFF. CDR3 bases: TGCGCCAGCAGCCAAGATCGTTTGAGCGGAGGGAACACCGGGGAGCTGTTTTTT.

This clonotype showed up many times. This chain connects TRBV6-6 to TRBJ1-1; a weak D match, TRBD1 (5 bases). V was clipped by 6 bases and J by 3 bases, with 8 bases between them. This CDR3 comprises 12 residues. The germline gives CDR1 MNHNY, CDR2 SVGAGI (reference sequence). CDR3 sequence (DNA): TGTGCCAGCAGCTTCAGGGACACTGAAGCTTTCTTT. It codes for CASSFRDTEAFF.

This clonotype has a handful of counts. This sequence joins TRBV27 and TRBJ2-3; D may be TRBD1 (5 bases). V was shortened by 3 bases and J by 4 bases, with 11 bases between the two germline ends. The CDR3 sequence is 14 residues long. The germline V gene encodes CDR1 MNHEY and CDR2 SMNVEV (reference sequence). The CDR3 DNA reads as TGTGCCAGCAGTTTCCAACAGGTCGCAGATACGCAGTATTTT. It yields the protein CASSFQQVADTQYF.

By its share, this clonotype is medium-sized (0.01 to 0.1%). The J gene is TRBJ2-2, the V gene TRBV28, with D unclear. The CDR3 is made up of 12 amino acids. Germline V gene data show CDR1 as MDHEN and CDR2 as SYDVKM. V was trimmed by 6 bases and J by 2 bases, leaving 4 bases between them. CDR3: CASSLNTGELFF. CDR3 coding DNA: TGTGCCAGCAGCCTTAACACCGGGGAGCTGTTTTTT.

This clonotype was recorded a few times. The genes are TRBV27 and TRBJ1-1; no clear D gene. V was shortened by 6 bases and J by 6 bases, with 20 bases between the two germline ends. The CDR3 length is 15 residues. The germline V gene encodes CDR1 MNHEY and CDR2 SMNVEV (reference sequence). The CDR3 spells CASSLPPFSLSEAFF. The CDR3 nucleotides read TGTGCCAGCAGCCTCCCCCCCTTCAGTTTATCTGAAGCTTTCTTT.

With respect to this clonotype: With a much larger clone just one base away, this may be a read error. The rearrangement links TRBV4-1 to TRBJ2-6; D unclear. V shed 1 base and J shed 2 bases, with 15 bases lying between them. Germline assignment: CDR1 MGHRA and CDR2 YSYEKL. The CDR3 has 18 amino acids. The CDR3 DNA follows: TGCGCCAGCAGCCAAGGGGTAGGCCCTTTACCTGGGGCCAACGTCCTGACTTTC. This encodes CASSQGVGPLPGANVLTF.

This clonotype was seen a handful of times. V usage is TRBV12-5 and J usage is TRBJ1-5; D remains ambiguous. Trimming stripped 2 bases from V and 6 bases from J, with 8 bases between. Germline V gene sequence: CDR1 LGHNT, CDR2 FRNRAP. This CDR3 region has 13 residues. The CDR3 bases are TGTGCTAGTGGTTTGTCCCCCAGTCAGCCCCAGCATTTT. Protein sequence: CASGLSPSQPQHF. The full variable domain, completed using reference TRBV12-5 and TRBJ1-5, is DARVTQTPRHKVTEMGQEVTMRCQPILGHNTVFWYRQTMMQGLELLAYFRNRAPLDDSGMPKDRFSAEMPDATLATLKIQPSEPRDSAVYFCASGLSPSQPQHFGDGTRLSIL.

The table lists this clonotype with many counts. This chain joins TRBV11-3 and TRBJ2-2, with 7 nucleotides matching TRBD1. CDR3 length: 15 amino acids. CDR1 is SGHNT and CDR2 is YENEEA in the germline V gene. J gave up 6 bases and V 5 bases, and 9 bases lay outside the gene matches. The CDR3 DNA follows: TGTGCCAGCAGCCCGTCCCGGGACAGTTCCGGGGAGCTGTTTTTT. This encodes CASSPSRDSSGELFF.

A few counts support this clonotype. CDR3 loop: CASSIDGRRDTEAFF. The CDR3 region has the DNA TGCGCCAGCAGCATCGACGGAAGGCGGGACACTGAAGCTTTCTTT. The rearrangement joins TRBV5-1 to TRBJ1-1; D gene uncertain. CDR1 and CDR2 (germline): SGHRS, YFSETQ. V shed 4 bases and J shed 3 bases, with 16 bases lying between them. The CDR3 totals 15 residues.

This clonotype has ten or more counts. The rearrangement links TRBV6-6 to TRBJ1-1, with no clear D. CDR3 length equals 14 residues. Per the germline V gene, CDR1 is MNHNY and CDR2 is SVGAGI (reference sequence). The ends were cut back, 8 bases at V and 1 base at J, with 14 bases in the middle. CDR3 coding DNA: TGTGCCAGCCGGGGAATCGCCAGGAACACTGAAGCTTTCTTT. Protein product: CASRGIARNTEAFF.

This clonotype appeared a few times. The chain uses TRBV27 and TRBJ2-7; D tentatively fits TRBD1 or TRBD2 (5 bases each). CDR1 and CDR2 from the germline V gene are MNHEY and SMNVEV (reference sequence). CDR3 length equals 15 residues. The V end lost 4 bases, the J end lost 2 bases, and 15 bases lay between the germline ends. The CDR3 nucleotides read TGTGCCAGCAGTTCCGGGGACCTCCGCACCTACGAGCAGTACTTC. Protein sequence: CASSSGDLRTYEQYF.

The chain has TRBV7-9 and TRBJ2-5; D call uncertain. Germline values: CDR1 SEHNR, CDR2 FQNEAQ (reference sequence). The CDR3 has 12 amino acids. V was trimmed by 6 bases and J by 5 bases, leaving 10 bases between them. CDR3 coding DNA: TGTGCCAGCAGAACCCAGAGGGAGACCCAGTACTTC. Translating it yields CASRTQRETQYF.

Concerning this clonotype: This likely comes from a read error, as the CDR3 has no conserved phenylalanine or tryptophan at its end. V gene TRBV6-5 combines with J gene TRBJ2-3, with 10 bases aligning to TRBD2. This CDR3 has 17 residues. CDR1 and CDR2 (germline): MNHEY, SVGAGI. V was clipped by 0 bases and J by 4 bases; unmatched bases: 7. The DNA of the CDR3 is TGTGCCAGCAGTTACTCCCCTCTAGCGGGAGAGGCAGATACGCAGTATTCT. Translation: CASSYSPLAGEADTQYS.

In this sample, this clonotype turned up many times. This chain uses TRBV6-5 with TRBJ2-3; D gene unclear. With 6 bases removed from V and 0 bases from J, the gap between germline ends came to 10 bases. There are 14 residues in the CDR3. The V gene's germline CDR1 is MNHEY and CDR2 SVGAGI. The CDR3 protein is CASRAFLSTDTQYF. The CDR3 nucleotides are TGTGCCAGCAGGGCCTTCTTGAGCACAGATACGCAGTATTTT.

This clonotype has only a few counts. The chain joins TRBV11-1 to TRBJ2-1; TRBD2 aligns across 10 bases. Germline CDR1 is SGHAT and CDR2 is FQDESV (reference sequence). This CDR3 region has 14 residues. V was clipped by 2 bases and J by 9 bases; unmatched bases: 4. The CDR3 coding sequence is TGTGCCAGCAGCTTAAGCGGGGGGGCCGGTGAGCAGTTCTTC. It translates to CASSLSGGAGEQFF.

This clonotype has a handful of counts. This chain connects TRBV5-1 to TRBJ1-4, with D possibly matching TRBD1 (5 bases). V dropped 3 bases and J dropped 4 bases, with 13 bases sitting between them. The CDR3 runs to 15 residues. From germline, CDR1 is SGHRS and CDR2 YFSETQ. The CDR3 DNA sequence: TGCGCCAGCAGCTCCCTCGCGGGACTTAATGAAAAACTGTTTTTT. It yields the protein CASSSLAGLNEKLFF.

This clonotype was observed a few times. The chain employs TRBV4-2 and TRBJ2-6; D unclear. This CDR3 contains 15 residues. Germline CDR1 reads LGHNA; CDR2 reads YNFKEQ. V dropped 1 base and J dropped 7 bases, with 11 bases sitting between them. DNA for the CDR3: TGTGCCAGCAGCCAAGTTTCATCGGGTGCCAACGTCCTGACTTTC. Its translation: CASSQVSSGANVLTF.

This clonotype was found many times. V gene TRBV3-1 combines with J gene TRBJ2-3; no definite D call. Deletions cut 2 bases from V and 3 bases from J, with 0 bases between. The CDR3 spans 11 residues. Germline V gives CDR1 LGHDT, CDR2 YNNKEL (reference sequence). The CDR3 protein is CASSQTDTQYF. Here the CDR3 DNA reads TGTGCCAGCAGCCAAACAGATACGCAGTATTTT.

V usage is TRBV20-1 and J usage is TRBJ1-1, with 7 bases aligning to TRBD1. Germline V lookup: CDR1 DFQATT, CDR2 SNEGSKA (reference sequence). There are 13 residues in the CDR3. V was pared by 5 bases and J by 3 bases, with 6 bases of the junction left unmatched. The CDR3 reads CSAPRGSDTEAFF. DNA for the CDR3: TGCAGTGCTCCCAGGGGGTCCGACACTGAAGCTTTCTTT.

The chain recombines TRBV6-5 with TRBJ1-2; TRBD1 agrees at 9 bases. The CDR3 covers 12 residues. With V trimmed by 6 bases and J by 8 bases, 4 bases remained unmatched. Germline V gene data show CDR1 as MNHEY and CDR2 as SVGAGI. CDR3 sequence reads: CASRRDRDGYTF. For the CDR3, the DNA is TGTGCCAGCAGACGGGACAGGGACGGCTACACCTTC.

V usage is TRBV6-1 and J usage is TRBJ2-1; no definite D call. V lost 5 bases to trimming and J lost 6 bases, with 20 bases between them. The CDR3 has 16 residues. From germline, CDR1 is MNHNS and CDR2 SASEGT. CDR3 DNA: TGTGCCAGCAGTCTTCACCCACTGGACGCGCTCAATGAGCAGTTCTTC. It translates to CASSLHPLDALNEQFF.

V usage is TRBV27 and J usage is TRBJ1-1, with 7 bases fitting TRBD1. CDR1 and CDR2 (germline): MNHEY, SMNVEV (reference sequence). V gave up 6 bases and J gave up 4 bases; unmatched junction bases: 14. This CDR3 has 16 residues. The CDR3 nucleotides read TGTGCCAGCAGGGACCGTCCAACAGGGGTGGGCACTGAAGCTTTCTTT. Protein: CASRDRPTGVGTEAFF.

In this sample, this clonotype turned up many times. Its ends do not fully match the called genes, so a read error is possible. This rearrangement joins TRBV28 to TRBJ1-1, with a tentative D call TRBD1 (5 bases). Per germline, CDR1 MDHEN and CDR2 SYDVKM. The CDR3 length is 14 residues. The CDR3 DNA follows: TGTGCCAGCAATCTTGCGGGGCTGAACGCTGAAGCTTTCTTT. This gives the protein CASNLAGLNAEAFF.

This chain links TRBV4-1 with TRBJ2-3, with 16 bases lining up with TRBD2. Germline values: CDR1 MGHRA, CDR2 YSYEKL. This CDR3 is 21 amino acids long. The junction had 12 bases not matched to a gene; V was cut back by 3 bases and J by 0 bases. DNA for the CDR3: TGCGCCAGCAGCCACTACTACCCGGGACTAGCGGGAGGGGATAGCACAGATACGCAGTATTTT. Encoded protein: CASSHYYPGLAGGDSTDTQYF.

The chain joins TRBV7-2 to TRBJ1-1; unclear D gene. Trimming pared 5 bases from V and 7 bases from J, leaving 14 bases between. From germline, CDR1 is SGHTA and CDR2 FQGNSA. CDR3 length: 13 residues. The CDR3 nucleotides read TGTGCCAGCAGCCCCCCTAACGAGGGTGAAGCTTTCTTT. It yields the protein CASSPPNEGEAFF.

This clonotype was counted between two and nine times. The J gene is TRBJ2-7, the V gene TRBV7-2; 13 bases match TRBD2. In germline, CDR1 is SGHTA, CDR2 FQGNSA. With V trimmed by 5 bases and J by 3 bases, 10 bases remained unmatched. The CDR3 has 17 residues. Written as DNA, the CDR3 is TGTGCCAGCAGCCCCAACCCCCGACTAGCGGGAGGCTACGAGCAGTACTTC. This gives the protein CASSPNPRLAGGYEQYF.

In this sample, this clonotype turned up many times. The rearrangement links TRBV6-2 or TRBV6-3 to TRBJ2-3, with TRBD2 matching 12 bases. This CDR3 spans 16 amino acids. Germline assignment: CDR1 MNHEY and CDR2 SVGEGT. Unmatched junction bases numbered 9, after V lost 3 bases and J lost 8 bases. In DNA form, the CDR3 reads TGTGCCAGCAGTTATCACGCTAGCGGGAGGGCCAGTACGCAGTATTTT. It encodes CASSYHASGRASTQYF.

This clonotype showed up many times. This rearrangement joins TRBV7-2 to TRBJ1-2, with TRBD1 matching 8 bases. The J segment lost 7 bases and the V segment lost 6 bases, leaving 10 bases of the junction unmatched. The CDR3 is made up of 14 amino acids. The germline V gene encodes CDR1 SGHTA and CDR2 FQGNSA. The CDR3 reads CASSKLDRGAGYTF. CDR3 coding DNA: TGTGCCAGCAGTAAGCTCGACAGGGGTGCTGGCTACACCTTC.